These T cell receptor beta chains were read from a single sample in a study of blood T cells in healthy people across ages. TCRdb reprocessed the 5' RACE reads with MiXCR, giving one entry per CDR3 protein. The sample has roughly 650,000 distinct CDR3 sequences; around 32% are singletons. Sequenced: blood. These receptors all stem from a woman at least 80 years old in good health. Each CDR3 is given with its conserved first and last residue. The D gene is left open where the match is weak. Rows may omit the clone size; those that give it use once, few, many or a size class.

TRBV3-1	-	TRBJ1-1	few	CASSQDGAGCTEAFF	TGTGCCAGCAGCCAAGACGGGGCAGGGTGCACTGAAGCTTTCTTT
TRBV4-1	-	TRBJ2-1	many	CASSQRGGEESSYNEQFF	TGCGCCAGCAGCCAAAGGGGAGGTGAGGAAAGCTCCTACAATGAGCAGTTCTTC
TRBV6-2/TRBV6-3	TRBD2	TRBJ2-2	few	CASSLYSGGPVGELFF	TGTGCCAGCAGTCTCTATAGCGGGGGCCCCGTCGGGGAGCTGTTTTTT
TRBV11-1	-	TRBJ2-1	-	CASSLLRSYNEQFF	TGTGCCAGCAGCTTATTAAGGTCGTACAATGAGCAGTTCTTC
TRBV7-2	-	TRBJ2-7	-	CASSLDARIYEQYF	TGTGCCAGCAGCTTAGATGCCCGAATTTACGAGCAGTACTTC
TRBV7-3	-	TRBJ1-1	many	CASSSTPVDTEAFF	TGTGCCAGCAGCTCAACCCCCGTCGACACTGAAGCTTTCTTT
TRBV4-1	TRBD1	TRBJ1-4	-	CASSQEGSGGEKLFF	TGCGCCAGCAGCCAAGAAGGCTCAGGGGGTGAAAAACTGTTTTTT
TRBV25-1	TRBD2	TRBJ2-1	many	CASSHLGGGAIEQFF	TGTGCCAGCAGCCATCTAGGCGGGGGGGCCATTGAGCAGTTCTTC
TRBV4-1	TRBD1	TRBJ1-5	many	CASSLTGGFQPQHF	TGCGCCAGCAGCCTGACAGGGGGCTTTCAGCCCCAGCATTTT
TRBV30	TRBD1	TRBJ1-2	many	CAFPTGNYGYTF	TGTGCCTTCCCGACAGGGAACTATGGCTACACCTTC
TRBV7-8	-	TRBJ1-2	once	CASSTTGWGYTF	TGTGCCAGCAGCACTACAGGGTGGGGCTACACCTTC
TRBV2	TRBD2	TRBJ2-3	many	CASSEDGTITDTQYF	TGTGCCAGCAGTGAAGACGGGACTATAACAGATACGCAGTATTTT
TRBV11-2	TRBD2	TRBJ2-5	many	CASSGGLAGFETQYF	TGTGCCAGCAGCGGTGGACTAGCGGGTTTTGAGACCCAGTACTTC
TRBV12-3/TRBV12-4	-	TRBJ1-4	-	CASSQQGLNEKLFF	TGTGCCAGCAGCCAACAGGGATTGAATGAAAAACTGTTTTTT
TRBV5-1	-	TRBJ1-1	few	CASSLGTGAEAFF	TGCGCCAGCAGCTTGGGAACCGGAGCCGAAGCTTTCTTT
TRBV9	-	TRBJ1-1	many	CASSVAGDLDTEAFF	TGTGCCAGCAGCGTAGCAGGGGATTTGGACACTGAAGCTTTCTTT
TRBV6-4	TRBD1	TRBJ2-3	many	CASSDGTASTDTQYF	TGTGCCAGCAGTGATGGGACAGCTAGCACAGATACGCAGTATTTT
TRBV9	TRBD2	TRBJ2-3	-	CASSYRTSGGFDTQYF	TGTGCCAGCAGCTATAGGACTAGCGGGGGGTTTGATACGCAGTATTTT
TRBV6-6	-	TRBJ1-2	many	CASSYSGGAGYGYTF	TGTGCCAGCAGTTACTCGGGGGGAGCGGGATATGGCTACACCTTC
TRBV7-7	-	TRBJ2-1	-	CTSSLAPAEQETQFF	TGTACCAGCAGCTTAGCGCCGGCAGAACAAGAGACCCAGTTCTTC
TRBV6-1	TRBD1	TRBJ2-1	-	CASSDSGQGGLSKFF	TGTGCCAGCAGTGACTCGGGACAGGGGGGCCTTTCTAAGTTCTTC
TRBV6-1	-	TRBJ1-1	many	CASSEVGDNTEAFF	TGTGCCAGCAGTGAAGTAGGGGACAACACTGAAGCTTTCTTT
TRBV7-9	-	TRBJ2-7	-	CASGQVYEQYF	TGTGCCAGCGGGCAGGTCTACGAGCAGTACTTC